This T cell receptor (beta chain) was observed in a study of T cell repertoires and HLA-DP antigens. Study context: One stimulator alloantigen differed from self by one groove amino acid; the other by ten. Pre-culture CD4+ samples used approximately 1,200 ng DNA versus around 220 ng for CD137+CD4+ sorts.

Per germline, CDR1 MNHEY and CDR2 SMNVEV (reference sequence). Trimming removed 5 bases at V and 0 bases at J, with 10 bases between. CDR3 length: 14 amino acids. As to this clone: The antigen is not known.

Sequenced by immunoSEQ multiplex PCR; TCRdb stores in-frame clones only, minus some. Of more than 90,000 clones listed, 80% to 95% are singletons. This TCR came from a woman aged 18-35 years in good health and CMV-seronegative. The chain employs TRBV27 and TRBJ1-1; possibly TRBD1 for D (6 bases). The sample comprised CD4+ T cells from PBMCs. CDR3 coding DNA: TGTGCCAGCAGTCCCAGGGGTTTGAACACTGAAGCTTTCTTT. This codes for CASSPRGLNTEAFF.